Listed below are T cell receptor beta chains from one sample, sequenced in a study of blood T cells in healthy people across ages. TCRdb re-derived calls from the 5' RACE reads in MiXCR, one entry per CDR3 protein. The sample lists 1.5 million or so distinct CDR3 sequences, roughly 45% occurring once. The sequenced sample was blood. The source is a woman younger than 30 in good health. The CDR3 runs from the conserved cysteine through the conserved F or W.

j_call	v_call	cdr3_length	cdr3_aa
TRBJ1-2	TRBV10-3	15	CAISESGADNYGYTF
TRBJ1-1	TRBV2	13	CASTRDRVEMAFF
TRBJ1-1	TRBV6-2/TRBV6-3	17	CASSWPPGTGMNTEAFF
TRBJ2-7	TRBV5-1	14	CASSLGQAVDEQYF
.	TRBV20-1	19	CSARDPRVGPGRDIETQYF
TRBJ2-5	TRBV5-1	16	CASSWVIGRDQETQYF
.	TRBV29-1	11	CSVVAGYEQYF
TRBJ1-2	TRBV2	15	CASSRSTGTNYGYTF
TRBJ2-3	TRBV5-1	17	CASSLGRLAGFKDTQYF
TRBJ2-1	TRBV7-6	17	CASSKWTSALTYNEQFF
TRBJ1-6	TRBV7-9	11	CASSSGLSLHF
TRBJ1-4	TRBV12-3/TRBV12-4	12	CASSPREEKLFF
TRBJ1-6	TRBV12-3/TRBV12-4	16	CASSLRNRLSNSPLHF
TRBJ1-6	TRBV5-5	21	CASSLEVRGALEGAYNSPLHF
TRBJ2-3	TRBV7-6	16	CASSLALAGATDTQYF
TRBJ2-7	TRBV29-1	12	CSVGGTIDEQYF
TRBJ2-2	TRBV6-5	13	CASLTGNTGELFF
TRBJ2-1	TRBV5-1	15	CASSLIGGAYNEQFF
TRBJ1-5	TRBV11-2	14	CASSLDGFGRPQHF
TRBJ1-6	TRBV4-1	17	CASSQVGPEGDGSPLHF
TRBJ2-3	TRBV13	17	CASSGLAGDISTDTQYF
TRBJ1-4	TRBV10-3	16	CAISESPGGGNEKLFF
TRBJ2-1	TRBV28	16	CASSPAMGGSYNEQFF
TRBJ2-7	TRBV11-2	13	CASSGWEGGEQYF
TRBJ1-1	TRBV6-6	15	CASSYRGPRNTEAFF
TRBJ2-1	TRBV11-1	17	CASSWAILAGGDTEQFF
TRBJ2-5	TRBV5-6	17	CTSSWGGFSTVQETQYF
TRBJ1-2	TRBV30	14	CAWSAPGRNYGYTF
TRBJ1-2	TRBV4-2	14	CASSQDITDYGYTF
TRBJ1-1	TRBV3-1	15	CASSPIPTVNTEAFF
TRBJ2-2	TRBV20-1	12	CSASGTSGELFF
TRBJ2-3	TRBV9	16	CASSVVNSGGADTQYF
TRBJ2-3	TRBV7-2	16	CASSLGGTVSTDTQYF
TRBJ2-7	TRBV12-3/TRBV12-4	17	CASSSVWVTSGSYEQYF
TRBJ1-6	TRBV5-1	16	CASSLDGQGFNSPLHF
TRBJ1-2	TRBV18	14	CASSPDRGRVGYTF
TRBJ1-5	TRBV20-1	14	CSALADASNQPQHF
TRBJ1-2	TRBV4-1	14	CASSQAGQGKRYTF
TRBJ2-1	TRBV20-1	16	CSAPPIGLALGNEQFF
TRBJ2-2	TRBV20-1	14	CSAAGHLDTGELFF
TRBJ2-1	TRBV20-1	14	CSAIWLAGGNEQFF
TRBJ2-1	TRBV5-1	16	CASSLAVGGIGGEQFF
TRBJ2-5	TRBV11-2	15	CASSVAGGRGETQYF
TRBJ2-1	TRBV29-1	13	CSVIAGPYNEQFF
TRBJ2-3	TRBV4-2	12	CASSRNGDTQYF
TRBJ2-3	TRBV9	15	CASSPGGAGPDTQYF
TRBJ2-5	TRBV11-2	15	CASSLTGPTLETQYF
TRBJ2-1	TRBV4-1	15	CASSHVAGDKGEQFF
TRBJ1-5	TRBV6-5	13	CASSSFGNQPQHF
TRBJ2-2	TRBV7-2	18	CASSLGDRVRDRTGELFF
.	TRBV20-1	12	CSARDPQETQYF
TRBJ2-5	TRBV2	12	CASDGEQETQYF
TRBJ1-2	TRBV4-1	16	CASSQGYTGSNYGYTF